In its sample, the clone carrying this TCR beta chain was seen many times. Treatment of any kind had been given to no patient before thyroid surgery. This sample is part of a study of metastatic and nonmetastatic thyroid tumors. MiXCR was used by TCRdb to re-call the PCR reads. The data hold about 14,000 clones, with around 28% observed a single time. What was sequenced was tumor tissue. The TCR was taken from a female donor with papillary thyroid cancer or a benign thyroid nodule (not recorded which). Some clones in this sample may be carry-over from other donors' samples.

CDR3 amino acids: CASSFIGGDTEAFF. The CDR3 DNA follows: TGCGCCAGCAGCTTTATAGGGGGGGACACTGAAGCTTTCTTT. This chain joins TRBV5-1 and TRBJ1-1, with D tentatively TRBD1 (6 bases). The CDR3 is 14 amino acids. CDR1 and CDR2 from the germline V gene are SGHRS and YFSETQ. Deletions cut 2 bases from V and 3 bases from J, with 11 bases between.